This is a list of T cell receptor beta chains from one sample in a study of CD8 T cells in Susac syndrome. TCRdb independently ran MiXCR on the immunoSEQ multiplex PCR reads; one entry per CDR3 protein. Among hundreds of thousands of distinct CDR3 sequences listed, roughly 95% were seen once. Sample: CD4+ T cells from PBMCs. These receptors were taken from a human donor with multiple sclerosis. The CDR3 runs from the conserved cysteine through the conserved F or W. The order of the fields is CDR3 DNA, CDR3 protein, V gene, D gene, J gene, clone size. The D gene is left open where the match is weak. Some rows have no size entry. The others give once, few or many, or a class for an expanded clone.

DNA: TGCGCCAGCAGTCACGATTCGGCAGGGAATACTTACGAGCAGTACTTC; CDR3: CASSHDSAGNTYEQYF; V: TRBV23-1; D: .; J: TRBJ2-7; size: few
DNA: TGTGCCACCAAAAACGGACAGGGTAACACCGGGGAGCTGTTTTTT; CDR3: CATKNGQGNTGELFF; V: TRBV24-1; D: TRBD1; J: TRBJ2-2; size: .
DNA: TGTGCCAGCACTGAGCCAAGGGGGAACACTGAAGCTTTCTTT; CDR3: CASTEPRGNTEAFF; V: TRBV28; D: .; J: TRBJ1-1; size: .
DNA: TGTGCCTCCTTATCAGGGGTAGCCAAAAACATTCAGTACTTC; CDR3: CASLSGVAKNIQYF; V: TRBV6-2/TRBV6-3; D: .; J: TRBJ2-4; size: .
DNA: TGCAGTGCTAGAAAGGGGGCGGGGGGATTCTACGAGCAGTACTTC; CDR3: CSARKGAGGFYEQYF; V: TRBV20-1; D: .; J: TRBJ2-7; size: .
DNA: TGTGCCAGCAGCTTGGTGGGACGGACGTCTAGGACCGGGGAGCTGTTTTTT; CDR3: CASSLVGRTSRTGELFF; V: TRBV5-5; D: .; J: TRBJ2-2; size: .
DNA: TGTGCCAGCAGCCAACAGGGAGAGGACACTGAAGCTTTCTTT; CDR3: CASSQQGEDTEAFF; V: TRBV11-3; D: .; J: TRBJ1-1; size: .
DNA: TGCAGCGTTGAAGAGATGGCTAGCGGGGGGCCGCGGTACTTC; CDR3: CSVEEMASGGPRYF; V: TRBV29-1; D: TRBD2; J: TRBJ2-7; size: .
DNA: TGTGCCAGCCAAGGGGTTCGCGACGAGCAGTACTTC; CDR3: CASQGVRDEQYF; V: TRBV7-9; D: .; J: TRBJ2-7; size: .
DNA: TGTGCCAGCAGCCCGGGACTAGCCTCCTACGAGCAGTACTTC; CDR3: CASSPGLASYEQYF; V: TRBV7-8; D: TRBD2; J: TRBJ2-7; size: .
DNA: TGCAGTGCCCCCTGGGAGGGGGCTGGAAACATTCAGTACTTC; CDR3: CSAPWEGAGNIQYF; V: TRBV20-1; D: .; J: TRBJ2-4; size: .
DNA: TGTGCCAGCAGTATTATAAGGGAACGCGATGAGCAGTTCTTC; CDR3: CASSIIRERDEQFF; V: TRBV6-1; D: .; J: TRBJ2-1; size: .
DNA: TGCAGCGCGCAGGGGGCAACGGGGACGAACTACGAGCAGTACTTC; CDR3: CSAQGATGTNYEQYF; V: TRBV29-1; D: TRBD1; J: TRBJ2-7; size: .
DNA: TGTGCCAGCAGAACACCGGGACTAGCAACCAATGAGCAGTTCTTC; CDR3: CASRTPGLATNEQFF; V: TRBV6-5; D: TRBD2; J: TRBJ2-1; size: once
DNA: TGTGCCAGCAGTGAAGTCGACAGGGGAGGCTACACCTTC; CDR3: CASSEVDRGGYTF; V: TRBV25-1; D: TRBD1; J: TRBJ1-2; size: .
DNA: TGTGCCAGCAGCTTGGAGAGCAACTATGGCTACACCTTC; CDR3: CASSLESNYGYTF; V: TRBV5-4; D: .; J: TRBJ1-2; size: .
DNA: TGTGCCAGCAGTTACGGACAGGTACAACCCCCCCAGCATTTT; CDR3: CASSYGQVQPPQHF; V: TRBV6-6; D: TRBD1; J: TRBJ1-5; size: .
DNA: TGTGCCAGCAGCCCCCTGGGAGGGGCCAAAAACATTCAGTACTTC; CDR3: CASSPLGGAKNIQYF; V: TRBV7-9; D: TRBD2; J: TRBJ2-4; size: .
DNA: TGTGCCAGCAGCCCCCGGGACTTCTCCGGGGAGCTGTTTTTT; CDR3: CASSPRDFSGELFF; V: TRBV7-8; D: .; J: TRBJ2-2; size: .
DNA: TGTGCCAGCAGACCCGACCCGAACACTGAAGCTTTCTTT; CDR3: CASRPDPNTEAFF; V: TRBV2; D: .; J: TRBJ1-1; size: once
DNA: TGTGCCAGTAGCACAAACGTGGGACAAGAGCATTTT; CDR3: CASSTNVGQEHF; V: TRBV19; D: .; J: TRBJ1-5; size: .
DNA: TGTGCCAGCAGCCGGACCCAGCATTCACCCCTCCACTTT; CDR3: CASSRTQHSPLHF; V: TRBV5-6; D: .; J: TRBJ1-6; size: .
DNA: TGTGCCAGTTCGACAGGGAGCTCCTACAATGAGCAGTTCTTC; CDR3: CASSTGSSYNEQFF; V: TRBV19; D: TRBD1; J: TRBJ2-1; size: .
DNA: TGTGCCTCGACCCAATCGGAGACCCAGTACTTC; CDR3: CASTQSETQYF; V: TRBV30; D: .; J: TRBJ2-5; size: .